Listed here are 20 T cell receptor beta chains from one sample, sequenced in a study of early T cells in non-severe SARS-CoV-2 infection (dated by TCRdb to 2020 to 2022). Receptor libraries were prepared by 5' RACE. The listed sequencing device is NextSeq 500. TCRdb reanalyzed the raw reads on its own, using fastp at Q25 for trimming and MiXCR for clone calling, and kept in-frame beta chains. Identical CDR3 protein sequences are pooled into one entry, listed with their most common genes and DNA. The sample records around 57,000 distinct CDR3 sequences, approximately 8% of which are singletons. The ten largest clones represent about a tenth of the sample. The sequencing sample was made of whole blood. The receptors were sampled from an adult who was a healthcare worker with PCR-confirmed SARS-CoV-2 infection or an uninfected control (not recorded which).

Only a few counts were recorded for this clonotype. The chain combines TRBV6-2 or TRBV6-3 with TRBJ2-3; 8 nucleotides agree with TRBD1. Germline loops: CDR1 MNHEY, CDR2 SVGEGT. The ends lost 5 bases at V and 4 bases at J; junction bases unmatched: 8. The length of the CDR3 is 15 residues. CDR3 in amino acids: CASSRDRKGADTQYF. CDR3 nucleotides: TGTGCCAGCAGTCGGGACAGGAAAGGTGCAGATACGCAGTATTTT.

This clonotype was seen more than once but under ten times. This rearrangement joins TRBV14 to TRBJ2-3; D remains unclear. Trimming shortened V by 3 bases and J by 5 bases, and 15 bases separated the two germline ends. Germline lookup yields CDR1 SGHDN and CDR2 FVKESK. The CDR3 extends over 15 amino acids. The CDR3 reads CASSHLMAARDTQYF. CDR3 in DNA: TGTGCCAGCAGCCACTTAATGGCGGCTCGAGATACGCAGTATTTT.

This clonotype was observed many times. The V call is TRBV3-1, the J call TRBJ2-2; 12 nucleotides line up with TRBD2. J gave up 5 bases and V 6 bases, and 4 bases lay outside the gene matches. This CDR3 comprises 15 residues. CDR1 and CDR2 from the germline V gene are LGHDT and YNNKEL (reference sequence). CDR3 coding DNA: TGTGCCAGCAGAAAAACTAGCGGGGGGACCGGGGAGCTGTTTTTT. This encodes CASRKTSGGTGELFF.

This clonotype has a handful of counts. The J gene is TRBJ2-3, the V gene TRBV9; D is unresolved. Germline V CDR1 and CDR2: SGDLS, YYNGEE. Trimming took 4 bases from V and 6 from J, leaving 15 bases between them. CDR3 length equals 14 residues. In nucleotides, the CDR3 is TGTGCCAGCAGCCCCAGAGTAGGGTCCGATACGCAGTATTTT. Amino acid sequence: CASSPRVGSDTQYF. The full variable domain, with the rest looked up from reference TRBV9 and TRBJ2-3, is DSGVTQTPKHLITATGQRVTLRCSPRSGDLSVYWYQQSLDQGLQFLIQYYNGEERAKGNILERFSAQQFPDLHSELNLSSLELGDSALYFCASSPRVGSDTQYFGPGTRLTVL.

This clonotype has more than one count but fewer than ten. V usage is TRBV2 and J usage is TRBJ2-1, with 9 positions matching TRBD1. Looked up from germline, CDR1 is SNHLY and CDR2 is FYNNEI. V trimming: 8 bases; J trimming: 2 bases; junction bases outside the gene matches: 10. This CDR3 is 16 amino acids long. CDR3 DNA: TGTGCCAGCCCCATCGGGGGACAGGGTCCCTACAATGAGCAGTTCTTC. It specifies CASPIGGQGPYNEQFF.

This clonotype was recorded at least ten times. The chain employs TRBV7-6 and TRBJ2-3; D unclear. There are 14 residues in the CDR3. Per germline, CDR1 SGHVS and CDR2 FNYEAQ. V gave up 1 base and J gave up 4 bases, with 9 bases separating them. The CDR3 nucleotides read TGTGCCAGCAGCTTAGACACCTCTGCAGATACGCAGTATTTT. It encodes CASSLDTSADTQYF.

This clonotype was seen ten or more times. The J gene is TRBJ2-1, the V gene TRBV10-3; tentative D call: TRBD2 (6 bases). The V end lost 7 bases, the J end lost 3 bases, and 19 bases lay between the germline ends. This CDR3 is 16 amino acids long. Germline values: CDR1 ENHRY, CDR2 SYGVKD. The CDR3 reads CAIKGSGGTNYNEQFF. The CDR3 DNA is TGTGCCATCAAGGGGAGTGGCGGGACCAACTACAATGAGCAGTTCTTC.

This clonotype was seen many times. V gene TRBV5-6 combines with J gene TRBJ1-2; D might be TRBD1 (6 bases). Germline CDR1 and CDR2: SGHDT and YYEEEE. The CDR3 sequence is 17 residues long. The V end was cut by 3 bases, the J end by 3 bases, with 21 bases between. The DNA for the CDR3 is TGTGCCAGCAGCTGGCCCGTCCCGATGACAGGCCACTATGGCTACACCTTC. This gives the protein CASSWPVPMTGHYGYTF.

The chain has TRBV20-1 and TRBJ2-3; D is possibly TRBD2 (6 bases). This CDR3 has 13 residues. Germline V gives CDR1 DFQATT, CDR2 SNEGSKA (reference sequence). Trimming pared 6 bases from V and 3 bases from J, leaving 13 bases between. CDR3 loop: CSALPGLTDTQYF. CDR3 DNA: TGCAGTGCCCTCCCCGGACTAACAGATACGCAGTATTTT.

This clonotype was seen at least ten times. The chain couples TRBV7-3 to TRBJ2-1; TRBD1 might be the D (6 bases). The V end lost 5 bases, the J end lost 2 bases, and 13 bases lay between the germline ends. The CDR3 spans 15 residues. Germline V gene data show CDR1 as SGHTA and CDR2 as FQGTGA. The CDR3 loop is CASSPPGGAYNEQFF. The CDR3 nucleotides are TGTGCCAGCAGCCCCCCTGGGGGCGCCTACAATGAGCAGTTCTTC. Combining the CDR3 with reference TRBV7-3 and TRBJ2-1 gives the whole variable domain GAGVSQTPSNKVTEKGKYVELRCDPISGHTALYWYRQSLGQGPEFLIYFQGTGAADDSGLPNDRFFAVRPEGSVSTLKIQRTERGDSAVYLCASSPPGGAYNEQFFGPGTRLTVL.

This clonotype was found a few times. The genes are TRBV4-1 and TRBJ1-6, with D maybe TRBD1 (5 bases). The CDR3 is made up of 18 amino acids. Germline V gene data show CDR1 as MGHRA and CDR2 as YSYEKL. Trimming cost V 0 bases and J 0 bases, with 12 bases left between them. The CDR3 coding sequence is TGCGCCAGCAGCCAAGATCTCAGACAGTTCTCCTATAATTCACCCCTCCACTTT. Protein: CASSQDLRQFSYNSPLHF.

This clonotype was counted at least ten times. The chain combines TRBV5-5 with TRBJ2-3; D uncertain. Germline V gives CDR1 SGHKS, CDR2 YYEKEE (reference sequence). The CDR3 is made up of 16 amino acids. V was trimmed by 4 bases and J by 1 base, leaving 16 bases between them. The CDR3 DNA follows: TGTGCCAGCAGCCCCCTAAGGGTCGGCGGCACAGATACGCAGTATTTT. Its protein is CASSPLRVGGTDTQYF.

This clonotype showed up many times. The genes are TRBV10-3 and TRBJ2-1; TRBD2 aligns across 13 bases. CDR1 and CDR2 from the germline V gene are ENHRY and SYGVKD. J was trimmed by 3 bases and V by 6 bases; bases with no gene match: 2. The CDR3 is 15 residues long. The CDR3 reads CAISGTSGVYNEQFF. The CDR3 DNA reads as TGTGCCATCAGCGGGACTAGCGGGGTCTACAATGAGCAGTTCTTC.

The sample holds many counts of this clonotype. This sequence joins TRBV9 and TRBJ1-2; 9 nucleotides match TRBD1. CDR3 length: 17 amino acids. The V segment lost 4 bases and the J segment 4 bases; nucleotides outside the gene matches: 14. CDR1 and CDR2 (germline): SGDLS, YYNGEE. The CDR3 coding sequence is TGTGCCAGCAGCTTTTCGGGACAGGGAGTTGGAGGCTATGGCTACACCTTC. It is translated as CASSFSGQGVGGYGYTF.

By share of the sample, this clonotype is medium-sized. The chain combines TRBV12-3 or TRBV12-4 with TRBJ1-4; D is ambiguous. This CDR3 has 14 residues. V gave up 4 bases and J gave up 3 bases, with 9 bases separating them. In DNA form, the CDR3 reads TGTGCCAGCAGTTATGGACTGGCTAATGAAAAACTGTTTTTT. Encoded protein: CASSYGLANEKLFF.

This clonotype was picked up many times. CDR3 nucleotide sequence: TGTGCCAGCAGCCAATCCGCTGGAAACACCATATATTTT. Encoded protein: CASSQSAGNTIYF. The chain joins TRBV3-1 to TRBJ1-3; D is unresolved. V lost 2 bases and J lost 2, with 4 bases in between. This CDR3 spans 13 amino acids. Germline loops: CDR1 LGHDT, CDR2 YNNKEL (reference sequence).

This clonotype was counted only a few times. The rearrangement uses TRBV7-9 and TRBJ2-2; no reliable D call. V dropped 1 base and J dropped 9 bases, with 0 bases sitting between them. The CDR3 consists of 10 residues. Germline CDR1 reads SEHNR; CDR2 reads FQNEAQ (reference sequence). The CDR3 reads CASSLGELFF. In DNA form, the CDR3 reads TGTGCCAGCAGCTTAGGGGAGCTGTTTTTT.

The chain links TRBV28 to TRBJ1-2; no clear D gene. This CDR3 is built from 12 residues. Between the trimmed V and J ends, which lost 1 base and 4 bases, there was a span of 4 bases. Germline V gene lookup returns CDR1 MDHEN and CDR2 SYDVKM. The CDR3 bases are TGTGCCAGCAGTTTATCCAGCTATGGCTACACCTTC. Its protein product is CASSLSSYGYTF.

This clonotype showed up just a few times. The chain employs TRBV6-1 and TRBJ1-2; a possible D gene is TRBD1 (5 bases). In germline, CDR1 is MNHNS, CDR2 SASEGT. This CDR3 is built from 15 residues. V lost 2 bases and J 6 bases, leaving 16 bases between the germline ends. This CDR3 is CASSEQGAPSHGYTF. The CDR3 DNA follows: TGTGCCAGCAGTGAACAGGGCGCCCCGAGTCATGGCTACACCTTC.

The sample holds a few counts of this clonotype. The rearrangement links TRBV6-5 to TRBJ2-7, with TRBD1 as a possible D gene (6 bases). V was shortened by 4 bases and J by 2 bases, with 21 bases between the two germline ends. This CDR3 comprises 17 residues. Per germline, CDR1 MNHEY and CDR2 SVGAGI. The CDR3: CASSSPRGQRSTYEQYF. The CDR3 bases are TGTGCCAGCAGTTCTCCCAGGGGCCAGAGGTCCACCTACGAGCAGTACTTC.